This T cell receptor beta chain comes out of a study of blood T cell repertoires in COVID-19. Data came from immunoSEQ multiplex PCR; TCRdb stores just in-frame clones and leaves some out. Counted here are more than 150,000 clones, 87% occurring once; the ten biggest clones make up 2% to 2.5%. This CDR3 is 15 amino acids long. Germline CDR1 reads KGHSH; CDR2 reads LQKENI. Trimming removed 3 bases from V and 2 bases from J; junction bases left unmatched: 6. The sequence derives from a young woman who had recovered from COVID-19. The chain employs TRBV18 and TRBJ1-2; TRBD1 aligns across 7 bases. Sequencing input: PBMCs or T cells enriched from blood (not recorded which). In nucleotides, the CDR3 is TGTGCCAGCTCACCGAGGACAGGAACAAACTATGGCTACACCTTC. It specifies CASSPRTGTNYGYTF.